Listed below are T cell receptor beta chains from one sample, sequenced in a study of technical replicates of blood from a few donors. Libraries were prepared by immunoSEQ multiplex PCR; TCRdb keeps only in-frame clonotypes and omits some of them. Seen here are around 56,000 clones, roughly 95% observed once, and the top ten hold just over 3%. Material for sequencing was PBMCs. The source is a human donor in good health. Some clones in this sample may be carry-over from other donors' samples. The conserved cysteine and the conserved F or W are not part of the CDR3 here. A D gene is named only where the DNA matches it firmly.

d_call	v_call	cdr3_aa
TRBD1	TRBV29-1	SVEATGTEYGYT
NA	TRBV11-2	ASSLGSGSTDTQY
TRBD1	TRBV6-1	ASSANVQGAAEAF
TRBD2	TRBV5-1	ASTRMAGGLTDTQY
NA	TRBV7-8	ASSLKDSTPSSTNEKLF
NA	TRBV9	ASSVGLGTGELF
NA	TRBV30	AWGYRDYSPLH
NA	TRBV19	ATYRSGYT
TRBD1	TRBV14	ASSLNNRGPY
NA	TRBV5-5	ASSPSGSGANVLT
NA	TRBV5-4	ASSSLLTSTGELF
NA	TRBV4-1	ASNPAWGSNSPLH
NA	TRBV19	ASTLLMVTGYGYT
NA	TRBV4-3	ASSQAHGGSTNTEAF
TRBD2	TRBV7-3	ASSPGRRGSTGELF
TRBD2	TRBV6-1	ASSPGNSGRDEQY
NA	TRBV9	ASSVAGVWNEQF
TRBD2	TRBV4-2	ASSPLGSGMSDTQY
NA	TRBV15	ATSRDPSAPSNEQF
NA	TRBV6-1	ASSEWADNYNSPLH
NA	TRBV5-5	ASSLVTQGSGAF
TRBD1	TRBV19	ASSPRDRGNEKLF
NA	TRBV7-2	ASSQNRRGTSGNTIY
NA	TRBV6-5	ASRLYGGYEQY
NA	TRBV25-1	ASSEYKGGTGELF
NA	TRBV29-1	SVPLPQGWAYGYT
TRBD1	TRBV5-4	ASSLGDRGPTIYGYT
NA	TRBV7-3	ASSPGDSSYEQY
TRBD1	TRBV7-2	ASSLRVRDRGHTEAF
NA	TRBV12-5	ASGLGGSGGYT
NA	TRBV2	ASGPQSSTSTDTQY
NA	TRBV4-1	ASSQDPTRGASTEAF
NA	TRBV5-6	ASSLAFSGVSYT
NA	TRBV5-6	ASSPQDRSYNEQF
NA	TRBV30	AWSDTYGYT
TRBD2	TRBV11-2	ASSLRAPGGQETQY
NA	TRBV5-1	ASSLNAGTRYNEQF
NA	TRBV19	ASSWTRNQPQH
TRBD1	TRBV7-8	ASSRQGGATEAF
NA	TRBV7-2	ASSPGQTTGIGLF